The 14 T cell receptor beta chains given below trace back to one sample, sequenced in a study of T cell responses to AZD1222 COVID-19 vaccine. Sequencing was performed with immunoSEQ multiplex PCR; in TCRdb, only in-frame clones are kept and a portion is missing. This sample has around 130,000 clones, with 89% found just once. The material sequenced was peripheral blood, taken 28 days after the second AZD1222 dose. The source is an adult who received the AZD1222 COVID-19 vaccine.

The rearrangement uses TRBV10-3 and TRBJ1-3, with D perhaps TRBD1 (6 bases). Germline CDR1 ENHRY, CDR2 SYGVKD. V dropped 3 bases and J dropped 0 bases, with 12 bases sitting between them. This CDR3 contains 16 residues. As DNA, the CDR3 is TGTGCCATCAGTGATTTTACAGGGTTCTCTGGAAACACCATATATTTT. Encoded protein: CAISDFTGFSGNTIYF.

The J gene is TRBJ2-7, the V gene TRBV7-3; 9 positions match TRBD1. Per the germline V gene, CDR1 is SGHTA and CDR2 is FQGTGA. V shed 7 bases and J 4 bases; nucleotides not matched to a gene: 5. There are 13 residues in the CDR3. CDR3: CASKSGQGYEQYF. The CDR3, as DNA: TGTGCCAGCAAATCGGGACAGGGATACGAGCAGTACTTC. Complete variable domain (other parts from reference TRBV7-3 and TRBJ2-7): GAGVSQTPSNKVTEKGKYVELRCDPISGHTALYWYRQSLGQGPEFLIYFQGTGAADDSGLPNDRFFAVRPEGSVSTLKIQRTERGDSAVYLCASKSGQGYEQYFGPGTRLTVT.

The chain uses TRBV3-1 (or the pseudogene TRBV3-2) and TRBJ2-3; 8 nucleotides line up with TRBD1. Germline CDR1 reads LGHDT; CDR2 reads YNNKEL (reference sequence). J was trimmed by 5 bases and V by 7 bases; bases with no gene match: 11. This CDR3 spans 15 amino acids. CDR3 residues: CASTAGQGVGDTQYF. The CDR3 DNA follows: TGTGCCAGCACCGCCGGACAGGGTGTGGGAGATACGCAGTATTTT.

The J gene is TRBJ2-7, the V gene TRBV19; D perhaps matches TRBD1 (6 bases). This CDR3 contains 15 residues. Germline CDR1 is LNHDA and CDR2 is SQIVND (reference sequence). Trimming cost V 3 bases and J 2 bases, with 14 bases left between them. CDR3 in amino acids: CASSIRAGDTYEQYF. CDR3 DNA sequence: TGTGCCAGTAGTATTCGGGCAGGGGACACCTACGAGCAGTACTTC. Variable domain in full (rest from reference TRBV19 and TRBJ2-7): DGGITQSPKYLFRKEGQNVTLSCEQNLNHDAMYWYRQDPGQGLRLIYYSQIVNDFQKGDIAEGYSVSREKKESFPLTVTSAQKNPTAFYLCASSIRAGDTYEQYFGPGTRLTVT.

The chain recombines TRBV6-5 with TRBJ2-1, with 8 bases that match TRBD1. J was trimmed by 7 bases and V by 2 bases; bases with no gene match: 10. Germline V lookup: CDR1 MNHEY, CDR2 SVGAGI. The CDR3 contains 16 residues. This chain's CDR3 is CASSYTLAGTGNEQFF. In nucleotides, the CDR3 is TGTGCCAGCAGTTACACCTTAGCCGGGACAGGTAATGAGCAGTTCTTC.

This clone has only one observation. The chain employs TRBV6-2 or TRBV6-3 and TRBJ1-2; D may be TRBD1 (5 bases). The CDR3 loop spans 13 amino acids. Germline V CDR1 and CDR2: MNHEY, SVGEGT. V lost 4 bases to trimming and J lost 7 bases, with 13 bases between them. The CDR3 DNA sequence: TGTGCCAGCAGTTTCCCAGGGACGTTTGGCTACACCTTC. Translated: CASSFPGTFGYTF.

The chain combines TRBV7-9 with TRBJ1-1; TRBD1 matches at 9 bases. V lost 4 bases to trimming and J lost 5 bases; unmatched junction nucleotides: 8. The CDR3 is made up of 15 amino acids. Per germline, CDR1 SEHNR and CDR2 FQNEAQ (reference sequence). The CDR3 DNA is TGTGCCAGCAGCTCCCAAGGGACAGGGAGAACTGAAGCTTTCTTT. This codes for CASSSQGTGRTEAFF. Full variable domain (rest looked up from reference TRBV7-9 and TRBJ1-1): DTGVSQNPRHKITKRGQNVTFRCDPISEHNRLYWYRQTLGQGPEFLTYFQNEAQLEKSRLLSDRFSAERPKGSFSTLEIQRTEQGDSAMYLCASSSQGTGRTEAFFGQGTRLTVV.

The chain uses TRBV4-2 and TRBJ1-2; perhaps TRBD1 as D (6 bases). This CDR3 has 15 residues. With 4 bases removed from V and 2 bases from J, the gap between germline ends came to 14 bases. The germline V gene has CDR1 LGHNA and CDR2 YNFKEQ. DNA of the CDR3: TGTGCCAGCAGCCCTCGGGGGGGGCGCAACTATGGCTACACCTTC. Protein product: CASSPRGGRNYGYTF.

With respect to this clone: Other DNA sequences in the sample encode the same CDR3. This CDR3 is CASSEGYGYTF. Written as DNA, the CDR3 is TGTGCCAGCAGTGAGGGGTATGGCTACACCTTC. The chain couples TRBV6-1 to TRBJ1-2; D is ambiguous. This CDR3 has 11 amino acids. Trimming took 3 bases from V and 5 from J, leaving 4 bases between them. Germline lookup yields CDR1 MNHNS and CDR2 SASEGT.

The chain links TRBV6-5 to TRBJ1-1; D is uncertain. The germline CDR1 and CDR2 sequences are MNHEY and SVGAGI. V shed 6 bases and J shed 3 bases, with 8 bases lying between them. The CDR3 runs to 12 residues. The CDR3 protein is CASSPYDTEAFF. The CDR3 bases are TGTGCCAGCAGCCCATATGACACTGAAGCTTTCTTT.

The chain recombines TRBV4-2 with TRBJ1-2; TRBD1 might be the D (6 bases). V was trimmed by 4 bases and J by 4 bases, leaving 19 bases between them. The germline gives CDR1 LGHNA, CDR2 YNFKEQ. The CDR3 extends over 16 amino acids. This chain's CDR3 is CASSPDFYGGSYGYTF. The CDR3 nucleotides read TGTGCCAGCAGCCCTGACTTCTATGGGGGCTCCTATGGCTACACCTTC.

This chain links TRBV5-1 with TRBJ1-1; 8 bases are shared with TRBD1. CDR1 SGHRS and CDR2 YFSETQ come from the germline V gene. The CDR3 extends over 17 amino acids. V was clipped by 5 bases and J by 0 bases; unmatched bases: 12. CDR3 sequence: CASSFTPGQDLNTEAFF. The CDR3 coding sequence is TGCGCCAGCAGTTTCACACCGGGACAGGACTTGAACACTGAAGCTTTCTTT.

This clone was detected a few times. Here the CDR3 DNA reads TGTGCCAGCAGCTTGACAGGGCGAGAGACCCAGTACTTC. Translating gives CASSLTGRETQYF. The chain employs TRBV5-6 and TRBJ2-5; a possible D gene is TRBD1 (6 bases). Germline assignment: CDR1 SGHDT and CDR2 YYEEEE. Trimming took off 1 base at V and 4 bases at J, with 8 bases between the two ends. The CDR3 loop spans 13 amino acids.

This clone is a singleton in its sample. The chain couples TRBV5-4 to TRBJ1-2; D remains ambiguous. Germline CDR1 reads SGHNT; CDR2 reads YYREEE (reference sequence). The V end lost 4 bases, the J end lost 4 bases, and 14 bases lay between the germline ends. The CDR3 has 14 amino acids. CDR3 amino acids: CASSPDWTAYGYTF. The CDR3 nucleotides are TGTGCCAGCAGCCCGGACTGGACCGCCTATGGCTACACCTTC.